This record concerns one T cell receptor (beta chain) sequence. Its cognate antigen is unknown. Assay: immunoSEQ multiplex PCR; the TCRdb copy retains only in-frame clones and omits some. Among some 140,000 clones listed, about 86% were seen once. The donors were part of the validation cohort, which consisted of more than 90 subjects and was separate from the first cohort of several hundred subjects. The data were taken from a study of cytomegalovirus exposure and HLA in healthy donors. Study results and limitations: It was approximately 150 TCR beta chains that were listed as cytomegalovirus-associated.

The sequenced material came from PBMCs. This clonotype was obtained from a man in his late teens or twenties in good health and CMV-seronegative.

In DNA, the CDR3 is TGTGCCAGCAGTGAATGGGTAGGGGGGGGAAGCACAGATACGCAGTATTTT. It encodes CASSEWVGGGSTDTQYF. The V and J genes are TRBV25-1 and TRBJ2-3; D might be TRBD2 (7 bases). With 1 base removed from V and 0 bases from J, the gap between germline ends came to 14 bases. Per germline, CDR1 MGHDK and CDR2 SYGVNS. The CDR3 consists of 17 residues.